This TCR beta chain was sequenced for a study of identical twins. Each CDR3 protein gets one entry after TCRdb re-called the 5' RACE reads with MiXCR. This sample has more than 650,000 distinct CDR3 sequences; around 5.7% occur once, and the top ten carry 1.5% to 2%. Findings and limits, study-wide: Cross-sectional statistical analysis was relied on for the conclusions, without the same donors being followed. The study found that models underestimated out-of-frame TCR alpha sharing in monozygotic twins.

The germline CDR1 and CDR2 sequences are SGHVS and FQNEAQ. The CDR3 covers 14 residues. V was clipped by 6 bases and J by 2 bases, with 12 bases between them. This clonotype has ten or more counts. What it binds is not known. Healthy Caucasian donors formed the entire cohort. The chain is built from TRBV7-8 and TRBJ2-3; D gene uncertain. The sequenced sample consisted of naive T cells sorted from blood. The origin of this receptor is a man younger than 35 in good health. CDR3 in amino acids: CASRVTRFTDTQYF. The CDR3 DNA sequence: TGTGCCAGCAGGGTTACAAGGTTCACAGATACGCAGTATTTT.